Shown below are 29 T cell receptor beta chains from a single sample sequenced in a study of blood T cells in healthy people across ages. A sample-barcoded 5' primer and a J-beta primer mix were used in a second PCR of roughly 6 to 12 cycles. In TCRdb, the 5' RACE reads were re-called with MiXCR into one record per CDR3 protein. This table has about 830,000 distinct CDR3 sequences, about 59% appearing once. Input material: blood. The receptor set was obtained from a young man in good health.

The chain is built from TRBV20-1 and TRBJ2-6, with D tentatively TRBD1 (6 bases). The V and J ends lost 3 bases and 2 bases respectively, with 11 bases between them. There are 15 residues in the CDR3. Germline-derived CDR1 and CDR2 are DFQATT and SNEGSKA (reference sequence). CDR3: CSARGWTAGANVLTF. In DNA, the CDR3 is TGCAGTGCTAGGGGATGGACAGCTGGGGCCAACGTCCTGACTTTC.

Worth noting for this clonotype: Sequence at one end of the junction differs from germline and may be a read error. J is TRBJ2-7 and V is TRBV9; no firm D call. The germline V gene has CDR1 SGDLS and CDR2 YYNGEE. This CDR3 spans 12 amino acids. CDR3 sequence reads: CANSPGSNEQYF. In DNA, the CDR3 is TGTGCCAACAGCCCGGGTAGCAACGAGCAGTACTTC.

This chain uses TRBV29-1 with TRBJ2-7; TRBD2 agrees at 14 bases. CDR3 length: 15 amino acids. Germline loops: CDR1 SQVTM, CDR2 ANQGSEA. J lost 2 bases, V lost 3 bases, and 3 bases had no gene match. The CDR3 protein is CSVEAGLAGAYEQYF. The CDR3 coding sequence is TGCAGCGTTGAGGCGGGACTAGCGGGAGCCTACGAGCAGTACTTC.

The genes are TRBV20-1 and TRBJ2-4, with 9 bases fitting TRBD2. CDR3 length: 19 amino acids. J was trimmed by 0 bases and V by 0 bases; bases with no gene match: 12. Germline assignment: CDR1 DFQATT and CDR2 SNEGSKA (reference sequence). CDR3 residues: CSARDLGSGGHLAKNIQYF. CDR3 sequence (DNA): TGCAGTGCTAGAGATCTTGGTAGCGGGGGCCATCTAGCCAAAAACATTCAGTACTTC.

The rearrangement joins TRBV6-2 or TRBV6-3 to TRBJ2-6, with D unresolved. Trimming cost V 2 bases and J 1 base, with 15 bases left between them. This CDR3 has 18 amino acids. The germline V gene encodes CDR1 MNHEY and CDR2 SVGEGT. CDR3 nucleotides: TGTGCCAGCAGTTACCTTCACCCCACTACGTCTGGGGCCAACGTCCTGACTTTC. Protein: CASSYLHPTTSGANVLTF.

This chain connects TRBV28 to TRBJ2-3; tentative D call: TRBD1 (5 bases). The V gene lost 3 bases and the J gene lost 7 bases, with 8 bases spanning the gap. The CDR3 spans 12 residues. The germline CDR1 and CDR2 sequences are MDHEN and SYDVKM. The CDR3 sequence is CASSFGQNTQYF. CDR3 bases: TGTGCCAGCAGTTTCGGACAAAATACGCAGTATTTT.

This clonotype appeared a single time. Here the CDR3 DNA reads TGTGCCAGCAGCTTAGCGGCCGGTTGGGGTAGCAATCAGCCCCAGCATTTT. Translation gives CASSLAAGWGSNQPQHF. V gene TRBV7-2 combines with J gene TRBJ1-5; D is uncertain. Germline CDR1 is SGHTA and CDR2 is FQGNSA. The CDR3 sequence is 17 residues long. Trimming took off 0 bases at V and 0 bases at J, with 12 bases between the two ends.

Here the CDR3 reads CASAGFDEKLFF. DNA for the CDR3: TGTGCCAGCGCAGGTTTCGATGAAAAACTGTTTTTT. This chain links TRBV9 with TRBJ1-4; D gene ambiguous. Germline assignment: CDR1 SGDLS and CDR2 YYNGEE. The V end was cut by 7 bases, the J end by 6 bases, with 10 bases between. The CDR3 runs 12 residues.

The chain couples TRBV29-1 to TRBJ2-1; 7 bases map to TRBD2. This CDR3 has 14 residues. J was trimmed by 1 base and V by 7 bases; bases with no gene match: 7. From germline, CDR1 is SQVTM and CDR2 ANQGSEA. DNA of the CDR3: TGCAGCGCTGGCCCGGGACTATCCTACAATGAGCAGTTCTTC. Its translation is CSAGPGLSYNEQFF.

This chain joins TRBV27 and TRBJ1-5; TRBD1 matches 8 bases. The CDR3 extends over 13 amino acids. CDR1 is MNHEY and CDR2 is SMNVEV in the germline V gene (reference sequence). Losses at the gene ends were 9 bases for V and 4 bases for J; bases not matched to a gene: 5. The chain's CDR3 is CARRTGLNQPQHF. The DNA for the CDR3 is TGTGCCAGGAGGACAGGGTTGAATCAGCCCCAGCATTTT.

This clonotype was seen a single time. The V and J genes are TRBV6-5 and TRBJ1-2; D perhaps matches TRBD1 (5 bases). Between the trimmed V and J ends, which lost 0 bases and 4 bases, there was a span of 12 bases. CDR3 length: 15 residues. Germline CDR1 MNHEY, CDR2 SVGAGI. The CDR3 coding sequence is TGTGCCAGCAGTTACTCAGCCACTAGGGGCTATGGCTACACCTTC. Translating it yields CASSYSATRGYGYTF.

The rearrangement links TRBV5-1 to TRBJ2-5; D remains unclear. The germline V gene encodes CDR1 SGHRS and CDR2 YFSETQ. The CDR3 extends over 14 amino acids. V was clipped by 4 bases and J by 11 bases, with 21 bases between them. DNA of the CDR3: TGCGCCAGCAGCCGGACCTTTGGGGATGAGGAGCAGTACTTC. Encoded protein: CASSRTFGDEEQYF.

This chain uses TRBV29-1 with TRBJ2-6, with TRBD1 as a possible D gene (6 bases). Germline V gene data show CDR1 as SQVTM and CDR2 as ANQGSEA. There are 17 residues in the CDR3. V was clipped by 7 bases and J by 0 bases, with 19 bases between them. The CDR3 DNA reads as TGCAGCGCCTCAGGGGCCTTACCACTCTCTGGGGCCAACGTCCTGACTTTC. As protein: CSASGALPLSGANVLTF.

CDR3 residues: CASSLDEQVRPQHF. DNA for the CDR3: TGTGCCAGCAGCTTAGATGAGCAGGTCAGGCCCCAGCATTTT. The V gene is TRBV7-8, the J gene TRBJ1-5; no clear D gene. The CDR3 has 14 amino acids. V gave up 1 base and J gave up 9 bases, with 13 bases separating them. Germline V gene lookup returns CDR1 SGHVS and CDR2 FQNEAQ.

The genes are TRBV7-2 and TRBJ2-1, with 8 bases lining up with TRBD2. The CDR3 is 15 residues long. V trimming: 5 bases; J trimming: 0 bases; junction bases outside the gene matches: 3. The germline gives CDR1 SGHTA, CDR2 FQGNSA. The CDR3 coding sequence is TGTGCCAGCAGCCGGGGGGGAAACTCCTACAATGAGCAGTTCTTC. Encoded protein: CASSRGGNSYNEQFF.

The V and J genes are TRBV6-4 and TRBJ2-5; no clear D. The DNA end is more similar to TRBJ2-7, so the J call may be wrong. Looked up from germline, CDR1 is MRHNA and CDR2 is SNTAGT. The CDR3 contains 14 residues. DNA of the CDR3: TGTGCCAGCAGTGCAGGACGGCCTCCCCACGAGCAGTACTTC. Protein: CASSAGRPPHEQYF.

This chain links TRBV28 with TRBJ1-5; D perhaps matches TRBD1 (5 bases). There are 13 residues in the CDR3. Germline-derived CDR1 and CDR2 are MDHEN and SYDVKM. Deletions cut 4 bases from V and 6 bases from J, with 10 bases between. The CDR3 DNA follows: TGTGCCAGCAGTTCCTTTGGGGGTCAGCCCCAGCATTTT. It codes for CASSSFGGQPQHF.

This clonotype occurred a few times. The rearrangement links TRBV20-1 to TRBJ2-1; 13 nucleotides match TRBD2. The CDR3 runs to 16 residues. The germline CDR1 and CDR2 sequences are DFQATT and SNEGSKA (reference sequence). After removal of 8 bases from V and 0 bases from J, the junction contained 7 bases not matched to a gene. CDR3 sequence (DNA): TGCAGTCCAACTAGCGGGGGGGTAGTCTCCTACAATGAGCAGTTCTTC. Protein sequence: CSPTSGGVVSYNEQFF.

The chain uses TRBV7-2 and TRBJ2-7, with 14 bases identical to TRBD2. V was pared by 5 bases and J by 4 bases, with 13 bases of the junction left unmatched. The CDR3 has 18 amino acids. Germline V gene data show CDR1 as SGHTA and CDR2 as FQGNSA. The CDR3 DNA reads TGTGCCAGCAGCCCCGGACTAGCGGGGGGACCTACGAGATACGAGCAGTACTTC. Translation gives CASSPGLAGGPTRYEQYF.

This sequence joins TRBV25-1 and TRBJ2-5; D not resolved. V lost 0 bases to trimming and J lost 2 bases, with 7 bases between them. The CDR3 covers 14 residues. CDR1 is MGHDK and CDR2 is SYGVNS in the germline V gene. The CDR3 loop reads CASSEYSQQETQYF. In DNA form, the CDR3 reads TGTGCCAGCAGTGAATATTCGCAGCAAGAGACCCAGTACTTC.

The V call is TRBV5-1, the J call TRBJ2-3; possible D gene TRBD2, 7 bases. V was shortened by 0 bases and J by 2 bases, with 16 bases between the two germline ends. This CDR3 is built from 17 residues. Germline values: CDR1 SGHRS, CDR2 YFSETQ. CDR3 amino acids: CASSLAWSGGLTDTQYF. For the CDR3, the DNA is TGCGCCAGCAGCTTGGCCTGGTCGGGGGGCCTCACAGATACGCAGTATTTT.

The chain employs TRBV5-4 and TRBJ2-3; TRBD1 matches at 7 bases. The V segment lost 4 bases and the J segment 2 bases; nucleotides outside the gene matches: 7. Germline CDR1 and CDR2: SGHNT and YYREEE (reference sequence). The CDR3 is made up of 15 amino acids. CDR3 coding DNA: TGTGCCAGCAGCGGGGGACAGTCTTTCACAGATACGCAGTATTTT. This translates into CASSGGQSFTDTQYF.

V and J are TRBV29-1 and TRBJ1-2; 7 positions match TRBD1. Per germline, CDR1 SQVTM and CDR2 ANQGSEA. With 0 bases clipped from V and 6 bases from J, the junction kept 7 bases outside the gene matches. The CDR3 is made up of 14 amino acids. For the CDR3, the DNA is TGCAGCGTTGAAGAATCGGCAGGGGGTAATGGCTACACCTTC. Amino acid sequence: CSVEESAGGNGYTF. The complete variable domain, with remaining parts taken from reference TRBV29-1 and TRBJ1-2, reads SAVISQKPSRDICQRGTSLTIQCQVDSQVTMMFWYRQQPGQSLTLIATANQGSEATYESGFVIDKFPISRPNLTFSTLTVSNMSPEDSSIYLCSVEESAGGNGYTFGSGTRLTVV.

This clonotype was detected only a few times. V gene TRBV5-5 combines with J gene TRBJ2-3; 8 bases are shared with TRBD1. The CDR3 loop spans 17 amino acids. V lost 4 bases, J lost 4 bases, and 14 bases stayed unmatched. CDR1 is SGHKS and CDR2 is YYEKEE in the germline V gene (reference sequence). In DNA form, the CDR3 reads TGTGCCAGCAGCCGGGCAGGACAGGGAGAGGTGGCAGATACGCAGTATTTT. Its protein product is CASSRAGQGEVADTQYF.

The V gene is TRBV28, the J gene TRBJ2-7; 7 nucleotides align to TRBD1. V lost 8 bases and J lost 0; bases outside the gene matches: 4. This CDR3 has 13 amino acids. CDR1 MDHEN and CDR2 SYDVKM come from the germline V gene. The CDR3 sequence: CASAPGGSYEQYF. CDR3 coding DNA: TGTGCCAGCGCCCCAGGGGGCTCCTACGAGCAGTACTTC.

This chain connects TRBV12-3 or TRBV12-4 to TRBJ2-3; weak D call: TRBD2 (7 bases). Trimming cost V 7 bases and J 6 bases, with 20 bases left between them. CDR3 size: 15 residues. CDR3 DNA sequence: TGTGCCAGCACCCTGAGGGGGGGGTCCGGGGATACGCAGTATTTT. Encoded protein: CASTLRGGSGDTQYF.

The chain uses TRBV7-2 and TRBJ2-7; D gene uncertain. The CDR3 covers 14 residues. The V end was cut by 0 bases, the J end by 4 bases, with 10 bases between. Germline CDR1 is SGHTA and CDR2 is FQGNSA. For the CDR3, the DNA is TGTGCCAGCAGCTTAGCAGGCTCGGAATACGAGCAGTACTTC. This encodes CASSLAGSEYEQYF.

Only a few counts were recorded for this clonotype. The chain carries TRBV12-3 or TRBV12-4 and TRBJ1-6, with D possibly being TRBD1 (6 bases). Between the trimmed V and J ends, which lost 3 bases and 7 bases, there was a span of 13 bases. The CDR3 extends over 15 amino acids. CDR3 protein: CASSFNRDGNSPLHF. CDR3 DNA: TGTGCCAGCAGTTTTAACAGGGACGGAAATTCACCCCTCCACTTT.

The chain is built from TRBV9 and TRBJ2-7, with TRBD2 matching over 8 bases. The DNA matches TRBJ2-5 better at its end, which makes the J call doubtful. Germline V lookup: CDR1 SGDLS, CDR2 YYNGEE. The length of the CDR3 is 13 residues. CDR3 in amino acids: CASSGSGKETQYF. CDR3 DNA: TGTGCCAGCAGCGGTAGCGGGAAGGAGACCCAGTACTTC.